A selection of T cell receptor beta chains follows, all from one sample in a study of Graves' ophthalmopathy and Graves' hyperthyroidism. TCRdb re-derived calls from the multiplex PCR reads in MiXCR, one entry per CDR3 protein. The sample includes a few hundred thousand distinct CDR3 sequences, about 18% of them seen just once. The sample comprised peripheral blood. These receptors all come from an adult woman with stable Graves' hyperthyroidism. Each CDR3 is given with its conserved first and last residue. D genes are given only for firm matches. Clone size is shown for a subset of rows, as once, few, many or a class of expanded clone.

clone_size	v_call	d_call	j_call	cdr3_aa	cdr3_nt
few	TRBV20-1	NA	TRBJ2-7	CSAKSPRGSYEQYF	TGCAGTGCCAAATCCCCCAGGGGTTCCTACGAGCAGTACTTC
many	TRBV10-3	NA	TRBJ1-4	CAISESLNPAGANEKLFF	TGTGCCATCAGTGAGTCATTAAATCCGGCAGGCGCTAATGAAAAACTGTTTTTT
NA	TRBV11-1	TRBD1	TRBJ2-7	CASSSLGQEADYDQYF	TGTGCCAGCAGCTCACTGGGACAGGAGGCTGACTACGATCAGTACTTC
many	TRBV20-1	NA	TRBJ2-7	CSASEAGRPYEQYF	TGCAGTGCTAGTGAGGCAGGGAGACCCTACGAGCAGTACTTC
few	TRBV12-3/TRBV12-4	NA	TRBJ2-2	CASSSGPRGERFELFF	TGTGCCAGCAGTTCCGGACCGCGAGGGGAGAGATTCGAGCTGTTTTTT
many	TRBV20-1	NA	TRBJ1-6	CSASTSGSYNSPLHF	TGCAGTGCTTCTACTTCGGGCTCCTATAATTCACCCCTCCACTTT
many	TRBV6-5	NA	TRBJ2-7	CASSYSIKGFGEQYF	TGTGCCAGCAGTTACTCGATTAAAGGGTTCGGTGAGCAGTACTTC
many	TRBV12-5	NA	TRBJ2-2	CASGLGIPGELFF	TGTGCTAGTGGTTTAGGCATACCCGGGGAGCTGTTTTTT
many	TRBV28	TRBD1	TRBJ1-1	CASSSRERRTGGAFF	TGTGCCAGCAGTTCCAGGGAAAGGCGGACAGGGGGAGCTTTCTTT
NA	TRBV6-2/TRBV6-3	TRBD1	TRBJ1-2	CASRRDSEAVGYTF	TGTGCCAGCAGACGGGACAGTGAAGCGGTTGGCTACACCTTC
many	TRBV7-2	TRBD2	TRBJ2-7	CASSPRAGGPLYEQYF	TGTGCCAGCAGCCCCAGAGCGGGAGGTCCCCTTTACGAGCAGTACTTC
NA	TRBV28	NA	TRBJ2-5	CASSLPFAGSPKETQYF	TGTGCCAGCAGTTTACCCTTCGCAGGGTCCCCTAAAGAGACCCAGTACTTC
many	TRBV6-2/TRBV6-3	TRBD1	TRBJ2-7	CASSLQGASYEQYF	TGTGCCAGCAGTTTACAGGGGGCCTCCTACGAGCAGTACTTC
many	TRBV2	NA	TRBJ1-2	CASSVGGAGYGYTF	TGTGCCAGCAGTGTGGGGGGCGCTGGGTATGGCTACACCTTC
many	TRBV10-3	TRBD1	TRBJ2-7	CAINSPGQGVESEQYF	TGTGCCATCAATAGCCCGGGACAGGGGGTGGAAAGCGAGCAGTACTTC
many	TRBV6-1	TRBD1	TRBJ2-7	CASRLTGTYEQYF	TGTGCCAGCAGGCTGACAGGGACCTACGAGCAGTACTTC
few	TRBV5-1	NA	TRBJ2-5	CASSRIMNNQETQYF	TGCGCCAGCAGCCGTATTATGAACAACCAAGAGACCCAGTACTTC
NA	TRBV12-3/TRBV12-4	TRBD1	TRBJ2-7	CASSPDRARGEQYF	TGTGCCAGCAGCCCGGACAGGGCGAGGGGCGAGCAGTACTTC
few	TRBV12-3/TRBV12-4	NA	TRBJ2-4	CASTPRGQNIKYF	TGTGCCAGCACCCCACGAGGGCAAAACATTAAGTACTTC
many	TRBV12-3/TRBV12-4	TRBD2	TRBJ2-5	CASSLVGGALAEQETQYF	TGTGCCAGCAGTTTAGTAGGGGGGGCACTAGCGGAACAAGAGACCCAGTACTTC
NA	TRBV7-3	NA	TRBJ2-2	CASGFRGRDTGELFF	TGTGCCAGCGGATTCAGGGGCAGGGACACCGGGGAGCTGTTTTTT
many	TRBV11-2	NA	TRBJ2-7	CASSPVAGRKGEQYF	TGTGCCAGCAGCCCAGTGGCAGGGAGGAAGGGCGAGCAGTACTTC
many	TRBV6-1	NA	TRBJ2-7	CASSFIDPPDEQYF	TGTGCCAGCTCGTTTATTGATCCGCCGGACGAGCAGTACTTC
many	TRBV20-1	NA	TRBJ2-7	CSAYDEASYEQYF	TGCAGTGCGTACGACGAGGCTTCCTACGAGCAGTACTTC
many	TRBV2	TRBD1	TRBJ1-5	CASSEETGLPQHF	TGTGCCAGCAGTGAGGAGACAGGGTTGCCCCAGCATTTT
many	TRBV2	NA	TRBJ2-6	CASRVSEGAGANVLTF	TGTGCCAGCAGAGTCAGCGAAGGGGCTGGGGCCAACGTCCTGACTTTC
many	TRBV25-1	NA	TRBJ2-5	CASSNRDTSQETQYF	TGTGCCAGCAGTAACCGGGACACCTCTCAAGAGACCCAGTACTTC
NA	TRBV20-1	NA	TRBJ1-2	CSARDPSSYGYTF	TGCAGTGCTAGAGACCCCAGCAGCTATGGCTACACCTTC
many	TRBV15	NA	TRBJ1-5	CATSRALTGMFANQPQHF	TGTGCCACCAGCAGAGCCTTAACAGGGATGTTCGCCAATCAGCCCCAGCATTTT
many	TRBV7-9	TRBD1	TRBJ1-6	CASSPGQVPGSPLHF	TGTGCCAGCAGCCCCGGACAGGTCCCGGGTTCACCCCTCCACTTT
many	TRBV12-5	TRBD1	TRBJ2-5	CASGPLRDRGPETQYF	TGTGCTAGTGGCCCCCTCCGGGACAGAGGCCCTGAGACCCAGTACTTC
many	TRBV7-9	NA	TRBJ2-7	CASSLDRVNEQYF	TGTGCCAGCAGCTTAGACAGGGTCAACGAGCAGTACTTC
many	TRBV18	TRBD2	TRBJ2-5	CASSATSGAKQETQYF	TGTGCCAGCTCAGCGACTAGCGGGGCCAAACAAGAGACCCAGTACTTC
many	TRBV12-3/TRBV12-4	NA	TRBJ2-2	CASIPGHNTGELFF	TGTGCCAGCATCCCGGGACACAACACCGGGGAGCTGTTTTTT
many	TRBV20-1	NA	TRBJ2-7	CSAYRDRPSYEQYF	TGCAGTGCTTACCGGGACCGTCCCTCCTACGAGCAGTACTTC
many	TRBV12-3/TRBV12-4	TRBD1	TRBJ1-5	CASSHDRVIGLVNQPQHF	TGTGCCAGCAGCCACGACAGGGTCATAGGGTTAGTAAATCAGCCCCAGCATTTT
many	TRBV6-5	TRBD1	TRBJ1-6	CASSYGDRDNSPLHF	TGTGCCAGCAGTTACGGGGACAGAGATAATTCACCCCTCCACTTT
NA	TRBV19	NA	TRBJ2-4	CASSPIRILDKNIKYF	TGTGCCAGTAGCCCTATCCGAATCCTGGACAAAAACATTAAGTACTTC